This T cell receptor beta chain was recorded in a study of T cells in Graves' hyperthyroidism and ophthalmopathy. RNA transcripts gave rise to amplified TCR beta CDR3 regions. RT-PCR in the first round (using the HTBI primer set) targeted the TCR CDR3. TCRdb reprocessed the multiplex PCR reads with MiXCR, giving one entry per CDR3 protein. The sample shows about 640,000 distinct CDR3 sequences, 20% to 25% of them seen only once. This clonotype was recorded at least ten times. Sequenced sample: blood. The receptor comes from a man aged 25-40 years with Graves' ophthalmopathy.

This CDR3 reads CASSPPTGSWSEAFF. The CDR3 DNA reads TGTGCCAGCAGTCCCCCCACAGGGTCGTGGTCTGAAGCTTTCTTT. The chain carries TRBV27 and TRBJ1-1, with D perhaps TRBD1 (6 bases). V was shortened by 5 bases and J by 6 bases, with 19 bases between the two germline ends. CDR1 and CDR2 (germline): MNHEY, SMNVEV (reference sequence). This CDR3 has 15 residues.